This T cell receptor (beta chain) was recovered during a study of blood T cell repertoires in COVID-19. Turning to the study itself: The United States, Italy and Spain provided the acute and convalescent COVID-19 samples. T cells, B-cell-depleted T cells, or PBMCs supplied cDNA or gDNA.

V gave up 4 bases and J gave up 6 bases, with 13 bases separating them. The V gene's germline CDR1 is LNHDA and CDR2 SQIVND (reference sequence). The CDR3 length is 14 residues. In the original workflow: Nucleated cell number was recorded as an estimate derived from reference gene primer amplification. Assay used: immunoSEQ multiplex PCR; TCRdb lists only in-frame clones, some missing. V, J and clone size are taken as reported in that table, and D and trimming were inferred from the DNA itself. The table has some 500,000 clones, 70% to 90% seen once. While infection was still active, Seattle patients were enrolled and then followed longitudinally.

This clonotype was obtained from a woman aged 45 to 65 with COVID-19, enrolled during active disease. The specimen sequenced was peripheral blood. The chain combines TRBV19 with TRBJ1-5; D perhaps matches TRBD1 (6 bases). The CDR3, as DNA: TGTGCCAGTAGTAACCAGGGAGGGGGTCAGCCCCAGCATTTT. Translation gives CASSNQGGGQPQHF.